This T cell receptor beta chain was sequenced in a study of blood T cell repertoires in COVID-19. Background on the study: Sites across the United States, Italy and Spain contributed samples from acute and convalescent COVID-19. T cells, B-cell-depleted T cells, or PBMCs supplied cDNA or gDNA.

The junction had 14 bases not matched to a gene; V was cut back by 6 bases and J by 3 bases. This CDR3 region has 16 residues. CDR1 is MDHEN and CDR2 is SYDVKM in the germline V gene. As processed by the authors: Reference gene primer amplification gave nucleated cell count estimates. Clones were read by immunoSEQ multiplex PCR, and TCRdb kept only the in-frame ones, dropping some. Clone size and the V and J calls come from that table; the DNA yielded D and trimming. Among fewer than 90,000 clones listed, roughly 96% were seen once. The V and J genes are TRBV28 and TRBJ2-7, with TRBD1 identical over 7 bases. The source is a human donor with active COVID-19. The donor label of this sample is uncertain. The material sequenced was peripheral blood. The CDR3: CASRPLRDRVIYEQYF. CDR3 bases: TGTGCCAGCAGACCTCTCCGGGACAGAGTAATCTACGAGCAGTACTTC.